The source of this TCR beta chain is a study of blood T cell repertoires in COVID-19. Repertoires were generated with immunoSEQ multiplex PCR, while TCRdb's copy carries only in-frame clones and drops some. In the table there are about 220,000 clones, about 90% of which are singletons. The CDR3 spans 15 residues. J is TRBJ2-1 and V is TRBV21-1; the table's D call, TRBD2, was not checked against the DNA. TRBV21-1 is noted as a pseudogene. The TCR was taken from a woman aged 50 to 60 with acute COVID-19. The sample taken for sequencing was PBMCs or T cells enriched from blood (not recorded which). CDR3 nucleotide sequence: TGTGCCAGCAGCAACAGCGGGAGTTCCTACAATGAGCAGTTCTTC. It is translated as CASSNSGSSYNEQFF.